This TCR beta chain was identified in a study of PD-L1 blockade in urothelial cancer. Germline CDR1 reads ENHRY; CDR2 reads SYGVKD. Trimming cost V 5 bases and J 6 bases, with 14 bases left between them. The CDR3 runs to 13 residues. The method was immunoSEQ multiplex PCR; TCRdb's version includes in-frame clones alone and lacks a portion of them. Counted here are under 35,000 clones, 85% to 90% occurring once; the ten biggest clones make up less than 2%. Concerning this clone itself: As yet, its antigen is unknown.

Study conclusions and caveats: Patients with below-median pretreatment blood clonality survived longer.

This sequence was found in a man aged 45-65 years with urothelial cancer. The source material was PBMCs, sampled around atezolizumab (anti-PD-L1) treatment. The V call is TRBV10-3, the J call TRBJ2-7; perhaps TRBD1 as D (5 bases). The CDR3 bases are TGTGCCATCAGTACAGACAGTGTAGGCGAGCAGTACTTC. Translating it yields CAISTDSVGEQYF.